This passage covers 19 T cell receptor beta chains from one sample sequenced in a study of a mutant IDH1 vaccine in newly diagnosed glioma. Sequencing used immunoSEQ multiplex PCR; TCRdb keeps in-frame clones, though not all of them. The sample lists about 46,000 clones, around 92% occurring once. Sample time point: week 35, safety follow-up. The content of each vaccine dose was 300 ug of mutant IDH1 20-mer peptide, and topical imiquimod accompanied it. Their cognate antigens are unknown. The sequences come from PBMCs, collected from a glioma patient whose treatment included an IDH1 peptide vaccine. The receptors stem from a man aged 50 or older with glioma.

V and J are TRBV7-8 and TRBJ1-4; D ambiguous. V was shortened by 1 base and J by 6 bases, with 6 bases between the two germline ends. Germline CDR1 and CDR2: SGHVS and FQNEAQ. The CDR3 has 13 residues. In DNA, the CDR3 is TGTGCCAGCAGCTTAGGACCCCATGAAAAACTGTTTTTT. Protein sequence: CASSLGPHEKLFF. The full variable domain, its missing parts supplied by reference TRBV7-8 and TRBJ1-4, is GAGVSQSPRYKVAKRGQDVALRCDPISGHVSLFWYQQALGQGPEFLTYFQNEAQLDKSGLPSDRFFAERPEGSVSTLKIQRTQQEDSAVYLCASSLGPHEKLFFGSGTQLSVL.

In this sample, this clone turned up once. This CDR3 reads CASRSRDTEAFF. The CDR3 DNA reads as TGCGCCAGCAGGAGCCGGGACACTGAAGCTTTCTTT. The V call is TRBV5-1, the J call TRBJ1-1; no firm D call. The germline CDR1 and CDR2 sequences are SGHRS and YFSETQ. With 5 bases removed from V and 3 bases from J, the gap between germline ends came to 8 bases. CDR3 length: 12 amino acids.

The chain combines TRBV4-3 with TRBJ2-1; no firm D call. CDR1 LGHNA and CDR2 YSLEER come from the germline V gene. V was clipped by 1 base and J by 4 bases, with 14 bases between them. The CDR3 has 16 amino acids. CDR3 sequence: CASSQAPISSYNEQFF. For the CDR3, the DNA is TGCGCCAGCAGCCAAGCCCCTATATCTAGTTACAATGAGCAGTTCTTC.

The chain carries TRBV7-9 and TRBJ2-2, with D perhaps matching TRBD1 (5 bases). Looked up from germline, CDR1 is SEHNR and CDR2 is FQNEAQ (reference sequence). The CDR3 sequence is 14 residues long. Trimming left V 2 bases short and J 1 base short, with 5 bases between. This CDR3 reads CASSLQGNTGELFF. Here the CDR3 DNA reads TGTGCCAGCAGCTTACAGGGGAACACCGGGGAGCTGTTTTTT. Drawing the rest from reference TRBV7-9 and TRBJ2-2, the complete variable domain is DTGVSQNPRHKITKRGQNVTFRCDPISEHNRLYWYRQTLGQGPEFLTYFQNEAQLEKSRLLSDRFSAERPKGSFSTLEIQRTEQGDSAMYLCASSLQGNTGELFFGEGSRLTVL.

The chain has TRBV15 and TRBJ2-6; possible D gene TRBD1, 6 bases. Germline V lookup: CDR1 LNHNV, CDR2 YYDKDF (reference sequence). Between the trimmed V and J ends, which lost 0 bases and 1 base, there was a span of 13 bases. The CDR3 runs 18 residues. The CDR3 is CATSRERQAGSGANVLTF. The CDR3 region has the DNA TGTGCCACCAGCAGAGAGAGACAGGCAGGGTCTGGGGCCAACGTCCTGACTTTC.

As concerns this clone: Germline is not matched at one junction end, which may reflect a read error. The chain combines TRBV7-7 with TRBJ2-3; TRBD1 agrees at 9 bases. Germline CDR1 and CDR2: SSHAT and FNYEAQ (reference sequence). CDR3 length: 18 residues. Written as DNA, the CDR3 is TGTGCTAGCAGCTTGAACCCCACCGGACAGGGGAGCACAGATACGCAGTATTTT. Its translation: CASSLNPTGQGSTDTQYF.

V is TRBV7-3 and J is TRBJ2-5; 8 positions match TRBD2. The CDR3 runs to 15 residues. Germline V CDR1 and CDR2: SGHTA, FQGTGA. Trimming took 6 bases from V and 5 from J; bases not matched to a gene: 11. The CDR3 region has the DNA TGTGCCAGCAGTCGGGGAGCGGGAGTGGGGGAGACCCAGTACTTC. Its protein is CASSRGAGVGETQYF.

The CDR3 region has the DNA TGCGCCAGCAGCTTGGCCGTACGGCCCACAGATACGCAGTATTTT. This gives the protein CASSLAVRPTDTQYF. The chain combines TRBV5-1 with TRBJ2-3; D gene ambiguous. V shed 0 bases and J shed 2 bases, with 10 bases lying between them. The CDR3 length is 15 residues. CDR1 and CDR2 from the germline V gene are SGHRS and YFSETQ.

Here the CDR3 DNA reads TGTGCCTGGAGTGTTGGTGCCCCGTTCAATCAGCCCCAGCATTTT. This encodes CAWSVGAPFNQPQHF. The rearrangement uses TRBV30 and TRBJ1-5, with D unresolved. The CDR3 contains 15 residues. Germline lookup yields CDR1 GTSNPN and CDR2 SVGIG (reference sequence). The germline V and J ends were trimmed by 0 bases and 3 bases, with 12 bases remaining between them.

V and J are TRBV19 and TRBJ2-7, with D possibly TRBD2 on 6 matching bases. V lost 5 bases to trimming and J lost 3 bases, with 14 bases between them. The germline V gene has CDR1 LNHDA and CDR2 SQIVND (reference sequence). The CDR3 runs to 14 residues. The CDR3 loop reads CASSAGSGLYEQYF. CDR3 DNA sequence: TGTGCCAGTAGTGCGGGATCAGGGCTCTACGAGCAGTACTTC.

The chain is built from TRBV2 and TRBJ2-7; 13 nucleotides line up with TRBD2. Germline trimming cut 6 bases from V and 1 base from J; bases unmatched to any gene: 15. Germline CDR1 reads SNHLY; CDR2 reads FYNNEI. CDR3 size: 19 residues. The CDR3 DNA reads as TGTGCCAGCAGATCACTTGGACTAGCGGGAGCGTTGAGGTCCTACGAGCAGTACTTC. Its translation: CASRSLGLAGALRSYEQYF.

V gene TRBV6-4 combines with J gene TRBJ2-5, with D uncertain. CDR3 length: 13 amino acids. The germline V gene has CDR1 MRHNA and CDR2 SNTAGT. V lost 4 bases and J lost 7, with 13 bases in between. The CDR3 region has the DNA TGTGCCAGCAGTGCGACGGATGGGGTGACCCAGTACTTC. Translation: CASSATDGVTQYF.

V usage is TRBV5-1 and J usage is TRBJ2-5, with D perhaps TRBD2 (6 bases). V shed 1 base and J shed 2 bases, with 15 bases lying between them. The germline V gene encodes CDR1 SGHRS and CDR2 YFSETQ. This CDR3 contains 16 residues. Written as DNA, the CDR3 is TGCGCCAGCAGCTTGCGGTGGGGAGGTACTCAAGAGACCCAGTACTTC. Amino acids: CASSLRWGGTQETQYF.

The rearrangement joins TRBV7-9 to TRBJ2-3; the D gene could be TRBD1 or TRBD2 (5 bases each). Per the germline V gene, CDR1 is SEHNR and CDR2 is FQNEAQ (reference sequence). This CDR3 is 15 amino acids long. V was shortened by 1 base and J by 5 bases, with 13 bases between the two germline ends. CDR3: CASSLGGVAEDTQYF. The CDR3 nucleotides are TGTGCCAGCAGCTTAGGAGGGGTCGCGGAAGATACGCAGTATTTT.

This clone was detected once. The chain uses TRBV9 and TRBJ1-1; no firm D call. Germline CDR1 is SGDLS and CDR2 is YYNGEE. V lost 0 bases to trimming and J lost 4 bases, with 7 bases between them. CDR3 length: 13 amino acids. The CDR3 is CASSVGIFTEAFF. CDR3 DNA: TGTGCCAGCAGCGTAGGGATTTTCACTGAAGCTTTCTTT.

The chain recombines TRBV9 with TRBJ1-2; TRBD1 aligns across 11 bases. The CDR3 runs to 15 residues. Germline CDR1 reads SGDLS; CDR2 reads YYNGEE. V lost 3 bases to trimming and J lost 4 bases; unmatched junction nucleotides: 5. Written as DNA, the CDR3 is TGTGCCAGCAGCGGCGGACAGGGGGCTGCCTATGGCTACACCTTC. It encodes CASSGGQGAAYGYTF.

The genes are TRBV28 and TRBJ2-7; 7 bases line up with TRBD2. Germline loops: CDR1 MDHEN, CDR2 SYDVKM. This CDR3 is built from 16 residues. After removal of 5 bases from V and 3 bases from J, the junction contained 13 bases not matched to a gene. CDR3 sequence: CASSPSMLAEYYEQYF. The CDR3 coding sequence is TGTGCCAGCAGTCCCTCCATGCTAGCGGAATACTACGAGCAGTACTTC.

By frequency in the sample, this clone is medium-sized. This rearrangement joins TRBV2 to TRBJ1-4; a possible D gene is TRBD1 (5 bases). V was clipped by 4 bases and J by 4 bases, with 13 bases between them. Germline V CDR1 and CDR2: SNHLY, FYNNEI. The CDR3 is made up of 15 amino acids. CDR3 protein: CASSGPGRNNEKLFF. CDR3 nucleotide sequence: TGTGCCAGCAGTGGCCCGGGACGGAATAATGAAAAACTGTTTTTT.

The genes are TRBV6-5 and TRBJ1-4; D unclear. Deletions cut 6 bases from V and 2 bases from J, with 13 bases between. There are 15 residues in the CDR3. Germline lookup yields CDR1 MNHEY and CDR2 SVGAGI. The CDR3 spells CASSPADPTNEKLFF. The CDR3 DNA is TGTGCCAGCAGCCCCGCCGATCCCACTAATGAAAAACTGTTTTTT.